One and the same sample provided the 10 T cell receptor beta chains below, sequenced in a study of blood T cells in healthy people across ages. Together with a sample-barcoded 5' primer, a J-beta primer mix was included in a second PCR lasting roughly 6 to 12 cycles. TCRdb reanalysed the 5' RACE reads using MiXCR and keeps one entry per CDR3 protein. Of hundreds of thousands of distinct CDR3 sequences listed, roughly 50% were seen once; the top ten hold approximately 23%. Sequencing used blood. These receptors all come from a man in his thirties or forties in good health.

The J gene is TRBJ2-5, the V gene TRBV20-1; tentatively, D is TRBD2 (5 bases). Germline CDR1 and CDR2: DFQATT and SNEGSKA (reference sequence). V lost 6 bases, J lost 5 bases, and 10 bases lay in between. This CDR3 spans 11 amino acids. The DNA of the CDR3 is TGCAGTGCCCTTTGGGAGGAGACCCAGTACTTC. The encoded protein is CSALWEETQYF.

The gene calls are TRBV20-1 and TRBJ2-6; D gene uncertain. Trimming removed 3 bases from V and 2 bases from J, with 8 bases in between. The CDR3 is made up of 14 amino acids. Germline CDR1 reads DFQATT; CDR2 reads SNEGSKA (reference sequence). The CDR3 bases are TGCAGTGCTAGCGAAGGAACTGGGGCCAACGTCCTGACTTTC. The encoded protein is CSASEGTGANVLTF.

This chain links TRBV5-1 with TRBJ2-1, with a possible D match to TRBD1 (5 bases). Germline V gives CDR1 SGHRS, CDR2 YFSETQ. CDR3 size: 15 residues. V shed 0 bases and J shed 4 bases, with 11 bases lying between them. The CDR3 protein is CASSLGQGRYNEQFF. CDR3 DNA: TGCGCCAGCAGCTTGGGTCAGGGAAGATACAATGAGCAGTTCTTC.

The J gene is TRBJ1-6, the V gene TRBV4-3; D remains unclear. CDR1 is LGHNA and CDR2 is YSLEER in the germline V gene. The ends were cut back, 0 bases at V and 10 bases at J, with 16 bases in the middle. The CDR3 totals 16 residues. Here the CDR3 DNA reads TGCGCCAGCAGCCAAGAAGGAAGAGTGGATTGGTCACCCCTCCACTTT. Amino acid sequence: CASSQEGRVDWSPLHF.

This clonotype showed up just a few times. Compared with germline, one end of the junction differs, possibly owing to a read error. The chain uses TRBV5-1 and TRBJ1-5; TRBD1 agrees at 8 bases. The CDR3 spans 14 residues. Germline V CDR1 and CDR2: SGHRS, YFSETQ. The CDR3 region has the DNA TGTGCCAGCAGCCCCGGACAGGGAAGGCAGCCCCAGCATTTT. Translation: CASSPGQGRQPQHF.

The V and J genes are TRBV10-3 and TRBJ1-1; D not resolved. The germline gives CDR1 ENHRY, CDR2 SYGVKD. This CDR3 region has 14 residues. V shed 1 base and J shed 1 base, with 7 bases lying between them. In nucleotides, the CDR3 is TGTGCCATCAGTGAGTTTTCGACGAACACTGAAGCTTTCTTT. It codes for CAISEFSTNTEAFF.

This clonotype was seen only once. The V gene is TRBV27, the J gene TRBJ2-4, with a weak D call TRBD1 (6 bases). In germline, CDR1 is MNHEY, CDR2 SMNVEV (reference sequence). V lost 7 bases to trimming and J lost 0 bases, with 16 bases between them. The CDR3 extends over 16 amino acids. The CDR3 protein is CASTFSAGEAKNIQYF. As DNA, the CDR3 is TGTGCCAGCACCTTTTCGGCAGGGGAAGCCAAAAACATTCAGTACTTC.

In its sample, this clonotype was seen a few times. The CDR3: CSVEAGQGNIQYF. CDR3 DNA: TGCAGCGTTGAAGCGGGACAGGGGAACATTCAGTACTTC. The J gene is TRBJ2-7, the V gene TRBV29-1; 10 bases align to TRBD1. The DNA matches TRBJ2-4 better at its end, which makes the J call doubtful. The germline V gene has CDR1 SQVTM and CDR2 ANQGSEA. The CDR3 consists of 13 residues.

This clonotype was seen only a few times. The CDR3: CASSLNRDQETQYF. The CDR3 DNA follows: TGTGCCAGCAGCTTGAACAGGGACCAAGAGACCCAGTACTTC. V usage is TRBV7-2 and J usage is TRBJ2-5, with D perhaps matching TRBD1 (6 bases). Germline CDR1 reads SGHTA; CDR2 reads FQGNSA. Trimming shortened V by 3 bases and J by 0 bases, and 8 bases separated the two germline ends. The CDR3 has 14 amino acids.

This chain links TRBV5-1 with TRBJ2-2; D not resolved. Trimming shortened V by 4 bases and J by 5 bases, and 9 bases separated the two germline ends. The CDR3 extends over 13 amino acids. Germline V gene sequence: CDR1 SGHRS, CDR2 YFSETQ. The CDR3 region is CASSEHKTGELFF. The CDR3 coding sequence is TGCGCCAGCAGCGAACACAAGACCGGGGAGCTGTTTTTT.